These 18 T cell receptor beta chains share one sample of origin, sequenced in a study of vaccination and CD4 T cells after COVID-19. Oncomine TCR Beta short-read sequencing was applied to DNA from cultured CD4+ T cells. TCRdb re-derived calls from the PCR reads in MiXCR, one entry per CDR3 protein. Among some 10,000 distinct CDR3 sequences listed, roughly 42% were seen once. Sample treatment: roughly ten-day PBMC culture with coronavirus spike peptide pools or control peptides (ViraFEST assay). For these TCRs, the target antigens are not known. The sample consisted of cultured CD4+ T cells from blood, taken after SARS-CoV-2 vaccination. Receptors originate from a human donor with COVID-19.

The CDR3 DNA sequence: TGTGCCAGCAGAAAGCGGGGGGACTACAATGAGCAGTTCTTC. Translating it yields CASRKRGDYNEQFF. V gene TRBV6-1 combines with J gene TRBJ2-1; the match to TRBD2 covers 9 bases. This CDR3 has 14 amino acids. Germline V lookup: CDR1 MNHNS, CDR2 SASEGT. Losses at the gene ends were 6 bases for V and 3 bases for J; bases not matched to a gene: 3.

This clonotype was seen a few times. This sequence joins TRBV15 and TRBJ2-3; 9 nucleotides line up with TRBD1. The CDR3 sequence is 15 residues long. Unmatched junction bases numbered 9, after V lost 9 bases and J lost 2 bases. Germline CDR1 LNHNV, CDR2 YYDKDF (reference sequence). The CDR3 sequence: CATATGTGSTDTQYF. In DNA, the CDR3 is TGTGCCACTGCGACCGGGACAGGGTCCACAGATACGCAGTATTTT. The complete variable domain, with remaining parts taken from reference TRBV15 and TRBJ2-3, reads DAMVIQNPRYQVTQFGKPVTLSCSQTLNHNVMYWYQQKSSQAPKLLFHYYDKDFNNEADTPDNFQSRRPNTSFCFLDIRSPGLGDTAMYLCATATGTGSTDTQYFGPGTRLTVL.

The table lists this clonotype with a few counts. The genes are TRBV7-2 and TRBJ2-5; D is unclear. Trimming took 5 bases from V and 0 from J, leaving 7 bases between them. CDR3 size: 13 residues. Germline V gene sequence: CDR1 SGHTA, CDR2 FQGNSA. CDR3 bases: TGTGCCAGCAGCGTAGACCACCAAGAGACCCAGTACTTC. It encodes CASSVDHQETQYF.

The rearrangement joins TRBV18 to TRBJ2-3; D possibly corresponds to TRBD2 (7 bases). The CDR3 has 16 amino acids. V was pared by 1 base and J by 2 bases, with 13 bases between. In germline, CDR1 is KGHSH, CDR2 LQKENI. CDR3 sequence reads: CASSPLRGGSTDTQYF. CDR3 DNA: TGTGCCAGCTCACCACTGCGCGGGGGCTCCACAGATACGCAGTATTTT.

This chain uses TRBV7-8 with TRBJ1-5; 8 nucleotides line up with TRBD1. V dropped 5 bases and J dropped 4; count of bases not matched to a gene: 10. The CDR3 spans 16 residues. Germline V CDR1 and CDR2: SGHVS, FQNEAQ. CDR3 DNA: TGTGCCAGCAGCCGCGGGACAGGACGAAGGAATCAGCCCCAGCATTTT. This translates into CASSRGTGRRNQPQHF.

CDR3 sequence: CASSYPTGTGKVYTF. The CDR3, as DNA: TGTGCCAGCAGTTACCCCACCGGGACAGGGAAAGTCTACACCTTC. The rearrangement links TRBV6-5 to TRBJ1-2; 9 bases are shared with TRBD1. V lost 2 bases to trimming and J lost 10 bases; unmatched junction nucleotides: 11. CDR1 is MNHEY, CDR2 SVGAGI, per germline. This CDR3 has 15 residues.

This clonotype was seen a few times. The genes are TRBV7-2 and TRBJ2-5; TRBD2 agrees at 7 bases. The CDR3 has 15 residues. V shed 8 bases, J shed 5 bases, and the junction held 14 bases outside the gene matches. CDR1 and CDR2 from the germline V gene are SGHTA and FQGNSA. CDR3 protein: CASPPTLGGVETQYF. DNA of the CDR3: TGTGCCAGCCCCCCGACGCTTGGGGGGGTGGAGACCCAGTACTTC.

There are a few counts of this clonotype. The germline gene is not matched at one end of the junction; a read error may be the cause. The chain carries TRBV2 and TRBJ1-1, with D perhaps TRBD1 (6 bases). The CDR3 is 13 residues long. Looked up from germline, CDR1 is SNHLY and CDR2 is FYNNEI. The CDR3 sequence is CAGGEGVNTEAFF. CDR3 DNA: TGTGCTGGGGGCGAGGGTGTGAACACTGAGGCTTTCTTT.

This clonotype was picked up a small number of times. The chain carries TRBV6-1 and TRBJ2-7, with D perhaps being TRBD1 or TRBD2 (5 bases each). The CDR3 covers 14 residues. Looked up from germline, CDR1 is MNHNS and CDR2 is SASEGT. Trimming left V 10 bases short and J 2 bases short, with 18 bases between. The CDR3 spells CATPSRAPPYEQYF. The DNA for the CDR3 is TGTGCCACCCCTAGCAGGGCGCCCCCCTACGAGCAGTACTTC.

This clonotype occurred a few times. CDR3 protein: CASSESRGGDAEAFF. The DNA for the CDR3 is TGTGCCAGCAGTGAAAGTCGGGGGGGGGACGCTGAAGCTTTCTTT. This chain links TRBV2 with TRBJ1-1; perhaps TRBD1 as D (5 bases). CDR1 and CDR2 from the germline V gene are SNHLY and FYNNEI. Deletions cut 2 bases from V and 6 bases from J, with 16 bases between. The CDR3 totals 15 residues.

This chain links TRBV5-3 with TRBJ2-3, with a tentative D call TRBD1 (5 bases). TRBV5-3 is designated an ORF whose function remains uncertain. The CDR3 is 12 residues long. V lost 2 bases and J 6 bases, leaving 7 bases between the germline ends. The CDR3 sequence: CARSFPGDTQYF. The CDR3, as DNA: TGTGCCAGAAGCTTCCCAGGGGATACGCAGTATTTT.

There are a few counts of this clonotype. The chain joins TRBV19 to TRBJ1-6; 8 bases align to TRBD1. The CDR3 runs 14 residues. CDR1 and CDR2 (germline): LNHDA, SQIVND (reference sequence). V dropped 7 bases and J dropped 7; count of bases not matched to a gene: 6. The CDR3, as DNA: TGTGCCAGTAAGCTGGGACAGGAAAATTCACCCCTCCACTTT. It specifies CASKLGQENSPLHF.

This clonotype occurred once. The rearrangement uses TRBV28 and TRBJ2-3; D call uncertain. The V gene lost 6 bases and the J gene lost 6 bases, with 10 bases spanning the gap. Germline V gene lookup returns CDR1 MDHEN and CDR2 SYDVKM. The CDR3 covers 12 residues. CDR3 region: CASRGPLDTQYF. The CDR3 bases are TGTGCCAGCAGGGGCCCCTTGGATACGCAGTATTTT.

This rearrangement joins TRBV6-4 to TRBJ2-7, with 7 bases aligning to TRBD1. The CDR3 is 15 residues long. Germline loops: CDR1 MRHNA, CDR2 SNTAGT. V shed 4 bases and J 4 bases; nucleotides not matched to a gene: 10. The CDR3 is CASSVATTGWYEQYF. As DNA, the CDR3 is TGTGCCAGCAGTGTCGCGACGACAGGGTGGTACGAGCAGTACTTC.

The chain employs TRBV4-2 and TRBJ1-5; unclear D gene. There are 15 residues in the CDR3. Trimming removed 1 base from V and 2 bases from J, with 9 bases in between. CDR1 and CDR2 (germline): LGHNA, YNFKEQ. CDR3: CASSQVSGGNQPQHF. CDR3 DNA sequence: TGTGCCAGCAGCCAAGTTTCAGGAGGCAATCAGCCCCAGCATTTT.

This clonotype was picked up one time. The chain is built from TRBV28 and TRBJ1-6, with D unresolved. This CDR3 is 14 amino acids long. The V end was cut by 0 bases, the J end by 5 bases, with 5 bases between. The germline V gene has CDR1 MDHEN and CDR2 SYDVKM. This CDR3 reads CASSLWTDNSPLHF. The CDR3 DNA follows: TGTGCCAGCAGTTTATGGACGGATAATTCACCCCTCCACTTT.

The J gene is TRBJ1-2, the V gene TRBV7-9, with D possibly being TRBD1 (5 bases). Germline-derived CDR1 and CDR2 are SEHNR and FQNEAQ (reference sequence). The V gene lost 3 bases and the J gene lost 0 bases, with 11 bases spanning the gap. The CDR3 consists of 15 residues. DNA of the CDR3: TGTGCCAGCAGCTTCCCCGGGACGGCTAACTATGGCTACACCTTC. Protein sequence: CASSFPGTANYGYTF.

The chain links TRBV28 to TRBJ1-6; no definite D call. V lost 7 bases and J 0 bases, leaving 10 bases between the germline ends. The length of the CDR3 is 15 residues. Germline V gene data show CDR1 as MDHEN and CDR2 as SYDVKM. The CDR3 sequence: CASTPDNSYNSPLHF. CDR3 DNA sequence: TGTGCCAGCACCCCAGATAACTCCTATAATTCACCCCTCCACTTT. The entire variable domain, with the rest obtained from reference TRBV28 and TRBJ1-6, is as follows: DVKVTQSSRYLVKRTGEKVFLECVQDMDHENMFWYRQDPGLGLRLIYFSYDVKMKEKGDIPEGYSVSREKKERFSLILESASTNQTSMYLCASTPDNSYNSPLHFGNGTRLTVT.